This T cell receptor beta chain was found in a study of CD8+ T cells in alopecia areata. Study-wide context: Scalp area affected, as a percentage, set the severity score of treated patients.

In the case of this clone: Its target is not known. One end of the junction does not line up with germline, which may come from a read error.

The treatment here: oral pan-JAK inhibitor, 5-10 mg twice daily. Isolation of CD4+ and CD8+ T cells from PBMCs was achieved by sorting. Extracted from the samples, RNA was reverse transcribed into cDNA to serve as the sequencing template. Here immunoSEQ multiplex PCR was the method, and the copy in TCRdb shows in-frame clones only, minus some. The data show about 200,000 clones, around 66% seen once. Study-wide findings and caveats: The study also sequences resident alphabeta T cells of normal skin in scalp samples. Treatment with tofacitinib significantly lowered scalp clonality and reduced expanded CD8+ clones among the top 100.

Sequencing used CD4+ T cells sorted from blood, obtained at week 4, from a patient treated with tofacitinib. The sequence was obtained from a human donor with alopecia areata.

The CDR3 DNA reads as TGTGCCAGCAGCGTAGCCCGACAGTTGGGGGAGCTGTTCTTC. Translating it yields CASSVARQLGELFF. The chain carries TRBV2 and TRBJ2-1, with D perhaps given as TRBD1 or TRBD2 (5 bases each). This CDR3 has 14 residues. Germline V gives CDR1 SNHLY, CDR2 FYNNEI.